The T cell receptor beta chain under discussion was sequenced for a study of T cell responses to AZD1222 COVID-19 vaccine. Points from the study as a whole: Clonal diversity was possibly underestimated, and white British individuals and females predominated among donors.

Germline CDR1 SGHDT, CDR2 YYEEEE. This CDR3 is built from 15 residues. The junction had 7 bases not matched to a gene; V was cut back by 0 bases and J by 5 bases. Remarks on this clone: No antigen is known for it.

The assay was immunoSEQ multiplex PCR, and TCRdb's table has in-frame clones only and misses some. The table shows some 150,000 clones, with roughly 88% occurring only once. The receptor was derived from an adult in good health. Sequencing used peripheral blood, obtained on day 0 of MenACWY control vaccination. The gene calls are TRBV5-6 and TRBJ2-7; 8 nucleotides match TRBD1. CDR3 residues: CASSLVSTGVNEQYF. The CDR3 coding sequence is TGTGCCAGCAGCTTGGTTTCGACAGGGGTTAACGAGCAGTACTTC.